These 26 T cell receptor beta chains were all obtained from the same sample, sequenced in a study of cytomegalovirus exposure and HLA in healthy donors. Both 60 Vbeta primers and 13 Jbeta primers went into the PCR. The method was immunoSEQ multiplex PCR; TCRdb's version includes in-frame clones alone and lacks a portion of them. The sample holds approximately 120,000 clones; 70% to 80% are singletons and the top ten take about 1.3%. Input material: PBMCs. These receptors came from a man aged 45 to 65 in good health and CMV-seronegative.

CDR3 nucleotides: TGTGCCAGCAGTGCAGACTCCAACACTGAAGCTTTCTTT. Its protein is CASSADSNTEAFF. The rearrangement links TRBV2 to TRBJ1-1; no reliable D call. The CDR3 loop spans 13 amino acids. Germline lookup yields CDR1 SNHLY and CDR2 FYNNEI. The germline V and J ends were trimmed by 4 bases and 2 bases, with 8 bases remaining between them.

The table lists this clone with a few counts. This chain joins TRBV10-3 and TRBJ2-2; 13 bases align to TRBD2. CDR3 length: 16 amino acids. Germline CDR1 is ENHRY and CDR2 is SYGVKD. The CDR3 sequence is CAISLAGGRNTGELFF. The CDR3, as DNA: TGTGCTATCTCACTAGCGGGAGGGCGGAACACCGGGGAGCTGTTTTTT.

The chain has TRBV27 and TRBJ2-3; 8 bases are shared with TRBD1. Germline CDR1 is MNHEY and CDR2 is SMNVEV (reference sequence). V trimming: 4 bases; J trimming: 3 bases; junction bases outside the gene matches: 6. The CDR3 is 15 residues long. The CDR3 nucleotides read TGTGCCAGCAGTTCGGACAGGGTTCGGACAGATACGCAGTATTTT. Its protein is CASSSDRVRTDTQYF.

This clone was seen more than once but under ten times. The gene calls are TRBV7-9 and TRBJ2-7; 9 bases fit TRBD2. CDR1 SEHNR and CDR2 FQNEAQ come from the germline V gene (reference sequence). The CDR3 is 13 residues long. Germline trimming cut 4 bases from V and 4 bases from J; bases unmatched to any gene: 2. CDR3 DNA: TGTGCCAGCAGCTGGACTAGCGATTACGAGCAGTACTTC. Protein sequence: CASSWTSDYEQYF.

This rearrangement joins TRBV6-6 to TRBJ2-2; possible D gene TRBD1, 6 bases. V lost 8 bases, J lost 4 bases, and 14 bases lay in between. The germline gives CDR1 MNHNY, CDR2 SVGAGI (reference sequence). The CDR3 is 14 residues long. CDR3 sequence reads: CASRREGGTGELFF. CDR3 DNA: TGTGCCAGCCGACGGGAAGGGGGCACCGGGGAGCTGTTTTTT.

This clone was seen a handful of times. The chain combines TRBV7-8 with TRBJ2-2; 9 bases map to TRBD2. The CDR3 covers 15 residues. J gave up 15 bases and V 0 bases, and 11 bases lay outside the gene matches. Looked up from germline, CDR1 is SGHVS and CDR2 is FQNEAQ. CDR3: CASSLAQAGGDKVFF. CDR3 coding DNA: TGTGCCAGCAGCTTAGCGCAGGCGGGAGGGGATAAGGTGTTTTTT.

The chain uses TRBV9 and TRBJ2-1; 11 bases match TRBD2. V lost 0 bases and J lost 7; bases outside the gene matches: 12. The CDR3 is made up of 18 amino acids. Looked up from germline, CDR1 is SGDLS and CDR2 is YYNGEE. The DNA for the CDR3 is TGTGCCAGCAGCGTAGTAGGGGCTAGCGGGAGGAGGGGGAATGAGCAGTTCTTC. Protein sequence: CASSVVGASGRRGNEQFF.

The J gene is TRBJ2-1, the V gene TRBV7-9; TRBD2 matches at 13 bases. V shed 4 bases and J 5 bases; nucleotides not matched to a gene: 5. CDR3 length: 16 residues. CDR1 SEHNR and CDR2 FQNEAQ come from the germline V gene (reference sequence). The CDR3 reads CASSSRGTSGNNEQFF. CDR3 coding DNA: TGTGCCAGCAGCTCCCGGGGGACTAGCGGGAACAATGAGCAGTTCTTC.

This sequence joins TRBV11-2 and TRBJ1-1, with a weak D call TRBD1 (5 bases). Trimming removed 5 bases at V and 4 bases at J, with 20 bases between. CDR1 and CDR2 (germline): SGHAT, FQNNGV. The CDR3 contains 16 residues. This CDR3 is CASSVQPSAGGTEAFF. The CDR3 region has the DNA TGTGCCAGCAGCGTCCAGCCTTCAGCGGGGGGCACTGAAGCTTTCTTT.

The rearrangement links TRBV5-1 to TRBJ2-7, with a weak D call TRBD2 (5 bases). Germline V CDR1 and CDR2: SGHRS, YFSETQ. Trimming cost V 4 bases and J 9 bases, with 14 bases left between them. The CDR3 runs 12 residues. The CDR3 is CASSTEGSRQYF. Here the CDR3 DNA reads TGCGCCAGCAGCACAGAGGGTAGTCGGCAGTACTTC.

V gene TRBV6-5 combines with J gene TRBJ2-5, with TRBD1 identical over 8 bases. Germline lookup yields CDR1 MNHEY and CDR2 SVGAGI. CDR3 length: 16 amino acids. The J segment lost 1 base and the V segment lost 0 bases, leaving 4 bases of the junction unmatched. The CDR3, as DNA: TGTGCCAGCAGTTACTCGCCCGGGACAGGCCAAGAGACCCAGTACTTC. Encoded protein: CASSYSPGTGQETQYF.

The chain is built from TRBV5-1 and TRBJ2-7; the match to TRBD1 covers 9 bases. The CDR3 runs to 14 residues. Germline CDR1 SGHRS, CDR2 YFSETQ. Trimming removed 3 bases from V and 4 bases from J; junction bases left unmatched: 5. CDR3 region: CASSSTGGKYEQYF. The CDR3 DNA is TGCGCCAGCAGCTCGACAGGGGGAAAATACGAGCAGTACTTC.

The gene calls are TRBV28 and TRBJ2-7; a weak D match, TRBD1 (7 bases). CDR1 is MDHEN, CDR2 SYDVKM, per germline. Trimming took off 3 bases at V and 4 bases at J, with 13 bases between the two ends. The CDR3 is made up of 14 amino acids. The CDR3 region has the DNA TGTGCCAGCAGTTTCGGGTCAGGGGGGTACGAGCAGTACTTC. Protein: CASSFGSGGYEQYF.

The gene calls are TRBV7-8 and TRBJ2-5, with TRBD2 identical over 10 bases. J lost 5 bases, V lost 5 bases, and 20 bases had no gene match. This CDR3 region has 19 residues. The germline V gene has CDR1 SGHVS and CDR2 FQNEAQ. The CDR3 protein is CASSPKPSPLAGYGETQYF. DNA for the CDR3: TGTGCCAGCAGCCCAAAACCGAGTCCACTAGCGGGATACGGGGAGACCCAGTACTTC. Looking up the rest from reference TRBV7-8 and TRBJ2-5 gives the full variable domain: GAGVSQSPRYKVAKRGQDVALRCDPISGHVSLFWYQQALGQGPEFLTYFQNEAQLDKSGLPSDRFFAERPEGSVSTLKIQRTQQEDSAVYLCASSPKPSPLAGYGETQYFGPGTRLLVL.

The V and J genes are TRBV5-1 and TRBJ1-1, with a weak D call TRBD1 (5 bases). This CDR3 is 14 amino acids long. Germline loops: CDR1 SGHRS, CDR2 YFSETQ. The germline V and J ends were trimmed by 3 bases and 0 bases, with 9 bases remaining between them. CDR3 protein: CASSSRGLNTEAFF. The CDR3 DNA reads TGCGCCAGCAGCTCTCGGGGGTTGAACACTGAAGCTTTCTTT.

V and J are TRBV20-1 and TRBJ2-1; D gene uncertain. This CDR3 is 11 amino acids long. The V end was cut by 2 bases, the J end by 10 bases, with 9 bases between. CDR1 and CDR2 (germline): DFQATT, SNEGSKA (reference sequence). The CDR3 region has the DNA TGCAGTGCTAGAAATAGAGTGGAGCAGTTCTTC. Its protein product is CSARNRVEQFF.

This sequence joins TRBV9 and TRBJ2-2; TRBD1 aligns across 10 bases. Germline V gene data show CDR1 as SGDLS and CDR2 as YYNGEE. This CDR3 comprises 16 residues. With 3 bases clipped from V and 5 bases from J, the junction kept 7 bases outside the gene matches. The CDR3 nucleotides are TGTGCCAGCAGCGCGGACAGGGGGTTGAGAACCGGGGAGCTGTTTTTT. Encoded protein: CASSADRGLRTGELFF.

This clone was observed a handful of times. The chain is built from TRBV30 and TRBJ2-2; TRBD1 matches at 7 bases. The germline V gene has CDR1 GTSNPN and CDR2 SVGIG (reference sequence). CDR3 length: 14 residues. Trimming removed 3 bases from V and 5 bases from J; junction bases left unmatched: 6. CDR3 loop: CAWSLLTGTGELFF. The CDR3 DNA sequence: TGTGCCTGGAGCCTCCTGACAGGGACCGGGGAGCTGTTTTTT.

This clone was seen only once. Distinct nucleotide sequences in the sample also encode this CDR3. CDR3 protein: CAWNGGQETQYF. The CDR3 DNA is TGTGCCTGGAACGGCGGGCAAGAGACCCAGTACTTC. The chain is built from TRBV30 and TRBJ2-5; TRBD2 is a possible D gene (5 bases). V was pared by 4 bases and J by 2 bases, with 8 bases between. The CDR3 sequence is 12 residues long. Germline CDR1 is GTSNPN and CDR2 is SVGIG (reference sequence). The full variable domain, completed using reference TRBV30 and TRBJ2-5, is SQTIHQWPATLVQPVGSPLSLECTVEGTSNPNLYWYRQAAGRGLQLLFYSVGIGQISSEVPQNLSASRPQDRQFILSSKKLLLSDSGFYLCAWNGGQETQYFGPGTRLLVL.

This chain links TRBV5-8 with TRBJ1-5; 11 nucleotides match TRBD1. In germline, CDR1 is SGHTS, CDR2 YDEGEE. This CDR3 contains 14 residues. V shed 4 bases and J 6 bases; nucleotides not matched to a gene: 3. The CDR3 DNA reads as TGTGCCAGCAGCCAGGACAGGGGGCGTCAGCCCCAGCATTTT. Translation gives CASSQDRGRQPQHF.

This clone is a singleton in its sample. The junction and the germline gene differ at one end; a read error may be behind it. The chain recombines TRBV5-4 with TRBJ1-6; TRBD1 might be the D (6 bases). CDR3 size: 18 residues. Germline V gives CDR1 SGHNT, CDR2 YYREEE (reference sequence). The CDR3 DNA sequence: TGTGCCAGCACCTTGGGGGACTTAGCGGGGGCGAGTAATTCACCCCTCCACTTT. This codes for CASTLGDLAGASNSPLHF.

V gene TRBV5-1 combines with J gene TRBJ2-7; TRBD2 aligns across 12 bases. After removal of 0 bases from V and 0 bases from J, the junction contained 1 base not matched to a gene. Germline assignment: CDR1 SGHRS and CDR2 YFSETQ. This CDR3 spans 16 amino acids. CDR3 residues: CASSLETSGGSYEQYF. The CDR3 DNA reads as TGCGCCAGCAGCTTGGAGACTAGCGGGGGCTCCTACGAGCAGTACTTC. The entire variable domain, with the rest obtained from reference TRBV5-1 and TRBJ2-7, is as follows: KAGVTQTPRYLIKTRGQQVTLSCSPISGHRSVSWYQQTPGQGLQFLFEYFSETQRNKGNFPGRFSGRQFSNSRSEMNVSTLELGDSALYLCASSLETSGGSYEQYFGPGTRLTVT.

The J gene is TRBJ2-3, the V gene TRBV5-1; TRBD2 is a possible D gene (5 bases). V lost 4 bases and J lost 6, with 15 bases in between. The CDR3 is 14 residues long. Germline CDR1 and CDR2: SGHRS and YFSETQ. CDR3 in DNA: TGCGCCAGCAGCCAACAGTCGAGGGTGGATACGCAGTATTTT. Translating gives CASSQQSRVDTQYF.

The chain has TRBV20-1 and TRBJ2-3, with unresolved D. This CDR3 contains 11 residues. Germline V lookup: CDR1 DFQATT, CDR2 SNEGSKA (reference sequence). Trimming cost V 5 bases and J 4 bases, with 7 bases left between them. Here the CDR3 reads CSAPRSDTQYF. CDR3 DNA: TGCAGTGCTCCCCGTTCAGATACGCAGTATTTT.

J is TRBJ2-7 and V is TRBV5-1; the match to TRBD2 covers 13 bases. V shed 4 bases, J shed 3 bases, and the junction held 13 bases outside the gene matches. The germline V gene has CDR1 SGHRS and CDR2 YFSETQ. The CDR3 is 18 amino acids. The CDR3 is CASSRDTLLAGGRYEQYF. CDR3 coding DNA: TGCGCCAGCAGCAGAGATACCCTACTAGCGGGAGGGCGCTACGAGCAGTACTTC.

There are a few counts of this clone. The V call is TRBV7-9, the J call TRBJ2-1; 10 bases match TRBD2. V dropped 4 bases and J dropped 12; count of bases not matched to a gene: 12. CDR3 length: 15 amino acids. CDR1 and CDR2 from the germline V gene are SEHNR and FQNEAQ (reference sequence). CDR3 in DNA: TGTGCCAGCAGCTCGCCGGGACTAGCGATGCAGGGGCAGTTCTTC. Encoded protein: CASSSPGLAMQGQFF.